This entry concerns a single T cell receptor beta chain. Its cognate antigen is unknown. The sample is drawn from a study of shared clonotypes between healthy human individuals. The overall study: A few men and a couple of women, aged 18 to 49, were donors. Study findings and constraints: Generally, naive subsets (rather than memory subsets) showed larger estimated richness. Non-shared clonotypes displayed generation probabilities falling below those of clonotypes present in all four donors.

Authors' processing steps: ImmunoSEQ output held junction-only sequences without quality scores, so filtering differed. Clones were read by immunoSEQ multiplex PCR, and TCRdb kept only the in-frame ones, dropping some. The V and J calls and clone size are taken from that table; D and trimming were inferred from the DNA. The sample includes approximately 1,000,000 clones, approximately 77% of them seen just once. Germline V gene lookup returns CDR1 MNHNS and CDR2 SASEGT. V was trimmed by 1 base and J by 12 bases, leaving 10 bases between them. The CDR3 runs 13 residues. This receptor was obtained from a man aged 18 to 30 in good health. Some clones in this sample may be carry-over from other donors' samples. Sequencing was performed on memory CD4+ T cells from PBMCs. Subset indicated: CD45RA-negative fraction. The chain couples TRBV6-1 to TRBJ1-6; weak D call: TRBD1 (6 bases). The CDR3 DNA follows: TGTGCCAGCAGTGAAGTTTCAGGGGAACCCCTCCACTTT. The encoded protein is CASSEVSGEPLHF.